The rows below give T cell receptor beta chains drawn from one sample of a study of identical twins. TCRdb independently ran MiXCR on the 5' RACE reads; one entry per CDR3 protein. This sample carries about 790,000 distinct CDR3 sequences, 18% of them seen once, and the ten largest clones take 10% to 15%. The same specimen was also included in a second study, on T cells expressing NK-cell markers.

Material: PBMCs. The receptors derive from a woman aged 18-29 years in good health. Each CDR3 is given with its conserved first and last residue. Fields, in order: V gene, clone size, D gene, J gene, CDR3 protein, CDR3 DNA. A D gene is named only where the DNA matches it firmly. The size field is filled for only some rows; it gives once, few, many or a size class.

>TRBV2|.|TRBD1|TRBJ2-7
CASTWWDSGPYEQYF
TGTGCCAGCACCTGGTGGGACAGCGGTCCCTACGAGCAGTACTTC
>TRBV7-9|.|TRBD2|TRBJ2-1
CASSHPGLAGGGEQFF
TGTGCCAGCAGCCACCCAGGACTAGCGGGAGGAGGGGAGCAGTTCTTC
>TRBV29-1|many|TRBD1|TRBJ1-2
CSVAQTGGSGYTF
TGCAGCGTCGCGCAGACAGGGGGCAGTGGCTACACCTTC
>TRBV7-9|.|TRBD1|TRBJ2-2
CASMGQTNTGELFF
TGTGCCAGTATGGGACAGACGAACACCGGGGAGCTGTTTTTT
>TRBV25-1|.|.|TRBJ2-7
CASSTQGGGYEQYF
TGTGCCAGCAGCACCCAGGGAGGTGGCTACGAGCAGTACTTC
>TRBV27|few|.|TRBJ2-7
CASSPLGFGGYEQYF
TGTGCCAGCAGTCCTCTTGGCTTCGGTGGGTACGAGCAGTACTTC
>TRBV20-1|.|TRBD2|TRBJ2-2
CSARTSGHKTGELFF
TGCAGTGCCCGGACTAGCGGGCACAAAACCGGGGAGCTGTTTTTT
>TRBV7-2|few|.|TRBJ1-5
CASSLNLGEQPQHF
TGTGCCAGCAGCTTAAACCTCGGCGAGCAGCCCCAGCATTTT
>TRBV7-8|many|TRBD2|TRBJ2-1
CASSIAKLAGGSYNEQFF
TGTGCCAGCAGCATAGCAAAATTAGCGGGGGGGTCCTACAATGAGCAGTTCTTC
>TRBV5-1|few|.|TRBJ2-7
CASSLAHTGHYEQYF
TGCGCCAGCAGCTTGGCCCATACAGGGCATTACGAGCAGTACTTC
>TRBV20-1|.|TRBD2|TRBJ2-7
CSADTGTSVYEQYF
TGCAGTGCTGATACCGGGACTAGCGTTTACGAGCAGTACTTC
>TRBV20-1|few|.|TRBJ2-3
CSAPGLGVSDTQYF
TGCAGTGCCCCGGGACTGGGAGTCTCGGATACGCAGTATTTT
>TRBV27|few|.|TRBJ2-7
CASSEAWGLYEQYF
TGTGCCAGCAGTGAAGCTTGGGGGCTCTACGAGCAGTACTTC
>TRBV29-1|few|TRBD2|TRBJ2-2
CSGRLAGGNTGELFF
TGCAGCGGAAGACTAGCGGGGGGGAACACCGGGGAGCTGTTTTTT
>TRBV29-1|few|TRBD1|TRBJ1-2
CSVGQPYGYTF
TGCAGCGTGGGACAGCCTTATGGCTACACCTTC
>TRBV20-1|.|TRBD1|TRBJ1-2
CSARDQSGGDGYTF
TGCAGTGCTAGAGATCAGTCAGGGGGCGATGGCTACACCTTC
>TRBV20-1|.|TRBD2|TRBJ2-1
CSAIAGESPINEQFF
TGCAGTGCCATAGCGGGAGAATCCCCAATCAATGAGCAGTTCTTC
>TRBV5-6|once|.|TRBJ1-2
CASSLVGADYGYTF
TGTGCCAGCAGCTTGGTGGGGGCGGACTATGGCTACACCTTC
>TRBV15|.|TRBD2|TRBJ2-7
CATSAISGSLSYEQYF
TGTGCCACCAGCGCAATTAGCGGGAGCTTGTCCTACGAGCAGTACTTC
>TRBV6-2/TRBV6-3|.|.|TRBJ2-5
CASSKARAQETQYF
TGTGCCAGCAGCAAGGCTAGAGCACAAGAGACCCAGTACTTC
>TRBV27|.|.|TRBJ2-1
CASRGFAITNEQFF
TGTGCCAGCAGGGGGTTCGCAATTACCAATGAGCAGTTCTTC
>TRBV5-1|.|.|TRBJ1-6
CASSLAVVGLNSPLHF
TGCGCCAGCAGCTTGGCCGTCGTAGGATTAAATTCACCCCTCCACTTT
>TRBV20-1|.|TRBD2|TRBJ2-3
CCANLFGLAGRRDTQYF
TGCTGTGCCAACCTATTCGGACTAGCGGGACGGCGAGATACGCAGTATTTT
>TRBV7-9|few|.|TRBJ2-3
CASSLTVRGDTQYF
TGTGCCAGCAGCTTAACAGTACGTGGAGATACGCAGTATTTT
>TRBV5-5|few|TRBD1|TRBJ2-7
CASSSLTGGREQYF
TGTGCCAGCAGCTCGTTGACAGGGGGAAGGGAGCAGTACTTC
>TRBV20-1|few|TRBD2|TRBJ2-5
CSARGTSGGARRETQYF
TGCAGTGCTAGGGGGACTAGCGGGGGGGCCCGTCGGGAGACCCAGTACTTC
>TRBV7-9|.|.|TRBJ1-4
CASSLALGRKLFF
TGTGCCAGCAGCTTAGCGCTAGGGAGAAAACTGTTTTTT
>TRBV18|.|.|TRBJ2-2
CASSPPSRTGELFF
TGTGCCAGCTCACCACCGTCTAGGACCGGGGAGCTGTTTTTT
>TRBV5-6|few|.|TRBJ2-1
CASSLRDPVKGEQFF
TGTGCCAGCAGCTTGAGGGACCCGGTTAAGGGTGAGCAGTTCTTC
>TRBV12-3/TRBV12-4|.|.|TRBJ2-7
CASREGPSGEQYF
TGTGCCAGCAGAGAGGGGCCCTCGGGCGAGCAGTACTTC
>TRBV5-6|.|.|TRBJ1-2
CARPESDPSNYGYTF
TGTGCCAGACCCGAATCGGACCCGTCTAACTATGGCTACACCTTC